Presented here are 8 T cell receptor beta chains from one specimen sequenced in a study of cytomegalovirus exposure and HLA in healthy donors. Vbeta (60) and Jbeta (13) primers were used in the PCR. Some clones are missing from TCRdb's copy, which holds only in-frame ones; the method was immunoSEQ multiplex PCR. The sample gives roughly 98,000 clones, around 80% of which show up once; about a tenth is in the top ten. Sequencing was carried out using PBMCs. These receptors originate from a young man in good health and CMV-seropositive.

This clone came up a few times. CDR3 in DNA: TGTGCCAGCTCACCGCGATCTCAGACCAGGGGGACCCCTGAAGCTTTCTTT. Protein: CASSPRSQTRGTPEAFF. This rearrangement joins TRBV18 to TRBJ1-1, with TRBD1 identical over 7 bases. Germline V gene data show CDR1 as KGHSH and CDR2 as LQKENI. The CDR3 is 17 amino acids. J was trimmed by 6 bases and V by 3 bases; bases with no gene match: 16. Based on the CDR3 plus reference TRBV18 and TRBJ1-1, the full variable domain is NAGVMQNPRHLVRRRGQEARLRCSPMKGHSHVYWYRQLPEEGLKFMVYLQKENIIDESGMPKERFSAEFPKEGPSILRIQQVVRGDSAAYFCASSPRSQTRGTPEAFFGQGTRLTVV.

The chain joins TRBV5-1 to TRBJ2-1; 7 bases align to TRBD1. V shed 7 bases and J 1 base; nucleotides not matched to a gene: 5. The CDR3 is made up of 14 amino acids. From germline, CDR1 is SGHRS and CDR2 YFSETQ. The CDR3 here is CASSPGGSYNEQFF. As DNA, the CDR3 is TGCGCCAGCTCCCCAGGGGGATCCTACAATGAGCAGTTCTTC.

V is TRBV29-1 and J is TRBJ2-7, with D hard to call. Between the trimmed V and J ends, which lost 3 bases and 4 bases, there was a span of 13 bases. CDR1 and CDR2 (germline): SQVTM, ANQGSEA. The CDR3 sequence is 13 residues long. As DNA, the CDR3 is TGCAGCGTTGACGGAGTAGACGGTTACGAGCAGTACTTC. It codes for CSVDGVDGYEQYF.

This clone came up a few times. V gene TRBV5-6 combines with J gene TRBJ1-1; 8 nucleotides line up with TRBD1. Trimming removed 0 bases from V and 4 bases from J; junction bases left unmatched: 11. This CDR3 contains 17 residues. The V gene's germline CDR1 is SGHDT and CDR2 YYEEEE. CDR3 protein: CASSLGRDGQGGTEAFF. CDR3 DNA: TGTGCCAGCAGCTTGGGACGCGACGGACAGGGTGGCACTGAAGCTTTCTTT.

This clone has only a few counts. The chain joins TRBV29-1 to TRBJ2-2; 11 bases are a match to TRBD2. CDR3 length: 14 amino acids. The junction had 4 bases not matched to a gene; V was cut back by 6 bases and J by 4 bases. Germline V CDR1 and CDR2: SQVTM, ANQGSEA. The CDR3 nucleotides read TGCAGCGTCCGACTAGCGGGACGCACCGGGGAGCTGTTTTTT. Protein: CSVRLAGRTGELFF.

DNA of the CDR3: TGTGCCAGCAGCGGGGGCTACGAGCAGTACTTC. This gives the protein CASSGGYEQYF. The V gene is TRBV2, the J gene TRBJ2-7; D possibly corresponds to TRBD2 (6 bases). V lost 6 bases and J 3 bases, leaving 6 bases between the germline ends. Germline lookup yields CDR1 SNHLY and CDR2 FYNNEI. The CDR3 consists of 11 residues.

The chain has TRBV18 and TRBJ2-2; a weak D match, TRBD1 (5 bases). V gave up 0 bases and J gave up 5 bases, with 10 bases separating them. The CDR3 is made up of 15 amino acids. Germline CDR1 and CDR2: KGHSH and LQKENI. CDR3 residues: CASSPPKGFTGELFF. In DNA, the CDR3 is TGTGCCAGCTCACCACCGAAGGGGTTTACCGGGGAGCTGTTTTTT.

This chain connects TRBV7-8 to TRBJ2-2, with D possibly being TRBD2 (6 bases). Germline V gene lookup returns CDR1 SGHVS and CDR2 FQNEAQ. This CDR3 is built from 16 residues. Trimming stripped 1 base from V and 2 bases from J, with 11 bases between. The CDR3 protein is CASSLVAGGNTGELFF. In DNA, the CDR3 is TGTGCCAGCAGCTTAGTCGCCGGGGGTAACACCGGGGAGCTGTTTTTT.